The 15 T cell receptor beta chains below all came from one sample that was sequenced in a study of T-cell reconstitution after alpha-beta-depleted transplantation in children. Construction of the TCRbeta library involved unique molecular identifiers. TCRdb called the PCR reads again in MiXCR, with one record for every CDR3 protein. The repertoire holds approximately 70,000 distinct CDR3 sequences, with over 4.5% as singletons. The sample consisted of PBMCs, mostly from graft donor cells, taken 180 days after TCRalphabeta/CD19-depleted stem cell transplant. The receptors come from a boy younger than two who had a stem cell transplant for acute myeloid leukemia, so the T cells may come from the graft donor.

The table lists this clonotype with many counts. The genes are TRBV4-1 and TRBJ2-3; 7 bases map to TRBD2. The germline CDR1 and CDR2 sequences are MGHRA and YSYEKL. This CDR3 contains 16 residues. V shed 1 base, J shed 5 bases, and the junction held 9 bases outside the gene matches. CDR3 bases: TGCGCCAGCAGCCAAGCCCTTCTGCGGGGGAAAGATACGCAGTATTTT. Amino acids: CASSQALLRGKDTQYF.

At least ten counts were recorded for this clonotype. The chain combines TRBV12-3 or TRBV12-4 with TRBJ2-4; 8 bases fit TRBD2. This CDR3 has 13 residues. V lost 6 bases and J lost 7; bases outside the gene matches: 5. The CDR3 spells CASRPGGKNIQYF. CDR3 in DNA: TGTGCCAGCAGACCGGGGGGGAAGAACATTCAGTACTTC.

At least ten counts were recorded for this clonotype. The rearrangement links TRBV20-1 to TRBJ1-3; TRBD1 matches at 7 bases. The CDR3 spans 14 residues. CDR1 is DFQATT, CDR2 SNEGSKA, per germline (reference sequence). With 4 bases clipped from V and 0 bases from J, the junction kept 3 bases outside the gene matches. The CDR3 DNA reads as TGCAGTGCTAACGACAGGGTCTCTGGAAACACCATATATTTT. Translated, it gives CSANDRVSGNTIYF.

Turning to this clonotype: A much more abundant neighbour one base away suggests this may be a read error. The genes are TRBV28 and TRBJ2-1; no clear D. Germline CDR1 MDHEN, CDR2 SYDVKM. The V end lost 10 bases, the J end lost 8 bases, and 15 bases lay between the germline ends. The CDR3 covers 12 residues. As DNA, the CDR3 is TGTGCCATGGGCCCCGGCGAGCATGAGCAGTTCTTC. Protein sequence: CAMGPGEHEQFF.

The rearrangement uses TRBV28 and TRBJ2-5; 12 bases fit TRBD2. CDR3 length: 16 amino acids. The germline CDR1 and CDR2 sequences are MDHEN and SYDVKM. Trimming removed 7 bases from V and 4 bases from J; junction bases left unmatched: 10. The CDR3 sequence: CASNLPGLAGRETQYF. The CDR3 DNA reads as TGTGCCAGCAACCTACCGGGACTAGCGGGTCGAGAGACCCAGTACTTC.

This clonotype has just a few counts. The chain employs TRBV12-3 or TRBV12-4 and TRBJ1-1, with 8 bases that match TRBD1. V gave up 7 bases and J gave up 6 bases; unmatched junction bases: 10. The CDR3 totals 14 residues. The CDR3 protein is CASTLGQEVPEAFF. CDR3 coding DNA: TGTGCCAGCACCCTGGGACAGGAGGTGCCTGAAGCTTTCTTT.

The table lists this clonotype with many counts. CDR3: CAISTPPNEQFF. CDR3 bases: TGTGCCATCAGTACGCCGCCGAATGAGCAGTTCTTC. The rearrangement joins TRBV10-3 to TRBJ2-1; D is ambiguous. Germline V gives CDR1 ENHRY, CDR2 SYGVKD. The CDR3 has 12 residues. Trimming took 5 bases from V and 7 from J, leaving 9 bases between them.

The J gene is TRBJ2-5, the V gene TRBV3-1; D call uncertain. Trimming left V 2 bases short and J 2 bases short, with 6 bases between. Germline CDR1 and CDR2: LGHDT and YNNKEL (reference sequence). The CDR3 has 13 amino acids. The CDR3: CASSQIQQETQYF. As DNA, the CDR3 is TGTGCCAGCAGCCAAATACAGCAAGAGACCCAGTACTTC.

This clonotype was recorded many times. The chain has TRBV20-1 and TRBJ2-3; the D gene is possibly TRBD2 (6 bases). CDR3 length: 12 amino acids. Between the trimmed V and J ends, which lost 7 bases and 2 bases, there was a span of 10 bases. Germline CDR1 and CDR2: DFQATT and SNEGSKA (reference sequence). The CDR3 nucleotides are TGCAGTGTTGCGGGGCCCACAGATACGCAGTATTTT. Protein: CSVAGPTDTQYF.

Many counts were recorded for this clonotype. V usage is TRBV20-1 and J usage is TRBJ1-1; D is uncertain. This CDR3 region has 14 residues. V was clipped by 5 bases and J by 5 bases, with 18 bases between them. Germline V gene lookup returns CDR1 DFQATT and CDR2 SNEGSKA (reference sequence). CDR3 region: CSACLFEGWTEAFF. The CDR3, as DNA: TGCAGTGCTTGCCTTTTTGAAGGTTGGACTGAAGCTTTCTTT.

This clonotype came up many times. The chain recombines TRBV5-1 with TRBJ2-7; 10 nucleotides align to TRBD1. The CDR3 has 14 amino acids. Trimming at V came to 2 bases and at J to 7 bases, leaving 6 bases not matched to a gene. The V gene's germline CDR1 is SGHRS and CDR2 YFSETQ. CDR3 in amino acids: CASSLRQGAREQYF. CDR3 coding DNA: TGCGCCAGCAGCTTAAGACAGGGGGCGCGGGAGCAGTACTTC.

This clonotype was detected many times. The CDR3 region is CASSLPGTEETQYF. Here the CDR3 DNA reads TGTGCCAGCAGTTTGCCCGGGACAGAAGAGACCCAGTACTTC. The rearrangement joins TRBV28 to TRBJ2-5, with TRBD1 matching over 7 bases. The CDR3 has 14 amino acids. V was clipped by 3 bases and J by 3 bases; unmatched bases: 4. In germline, CDR1 is MDHEN, CDR2 SYDVKM.

At least ten counts were recorded for this clonotype. The chain employs TRBV12-3 or TRBV12-4 and TRBJ1-2, with 10 bases matching TRBD1. The CDR3 has 14 residues. The junction had 5 bases not matched to a gene; V was cut back by 6 bases and J by 4 bases. The CDR3 nucleotides read TGTGCCAGCAGCTTCCGGGACAGGGGCTATGGCTACACCTTC. It yields the protein CASSFRDRGYGYTF.

This clonotype was seen many times. This sequence joins TRBV6-5 and TRBJ1-2; D is unclear. There are 12 residues in the CDR3. CDR1 MNHEY and CDR2 SVGAGI come from the germline V gene. The V end lost 6 bases, the J end lost 4 bases, and 9 bases lay between the germline ends. CDR3 in amino acids: CASRAAFYGYTF. The CDR3 bases are TGTGCCAGCAGAGCTGCCTTCTATGGCTACACCTTC.

This clonotype was recorded many times. V gene TRBV7-2 combines with J gene TRBJ2-1; a weak D match, TRBD1 (7 bases). From germline, CDR1 is SGHTA and CDR2 FQGNSA. The germline V and J ends were trimmed by 5 bases and 5 bases, with 16 bases remaining between them. The CDR3 consists of 15 residues. CDR3 nucleotides: TGTGCCAGCAGCACCCAGGGGGGCATTAACAATGAGCAGTTCTTC. Its protein is CASSTQGGINNEQFF.